A single sample is the source of the 17 T cell receptor beta chains below, sequenced in a study of blood T cell repertoires in COVID-19. Assay: immunoSEQ multiplex PCR; the TCRdb copy retains only in-frame clones and omits some. The table lists approximately 440,000 clones, 80% to 95% of them singletons. Sequences were obtained from PBMCs or T cells enriched from blood (not recorded which). The receptors come from a man aged 18 to 30 who had recovered from COVID-19.

This chain links TRBV12-3 or TRBV12-4 with TRBJ1-5; D not resolved. This CDR3 contains 12 residues. Trimming took 3 bases from V and 5 from J, leaving 5 bases between them. CDR3 loop: CASSFGHQPQHF. The CDR3 DNA is TGTGCCAGCAGTTTTGGGCATCAGCCCCAGCATTTT.

The rearrangement uses TRBV29-1 and TRBJ1-1; D uncertain. The CDR3 consists of 13 residues. Per germline, CDR1 SQVTM and CDR2 ANQGSEA. V lost 3 bases to trimming and J lost 0 bases, with 8 bases between them. The CDR3 nucleotides are TGCAGCGTTGATACAGCCTTGAACACTGAAGCTTTCTTT. Protein product: CSVDTALNTEAFF.

This rearrangement joins TRBV9 to TRBJ2-1; no reliable D call. The ends were cut back, 0 bases at V and 0 bases at J, with 4 bases in the middle. The germline V gene encodes CDR1 SGDLS and CDR2 YYNGEE. This CDR3 has 14 amino acids. Written as DNA, the CDR3 is TGTGCCAGCAGCGTAGAGCCCTCCTACAATGAGCAGTTCTTC. Translation: CASSVEPSYNEQFF.

The chain has TRBV9 and TRBJ2-1; D perhaps matches TRBD1 (6 bases). The CDR3 totals 17 residues. CDR1 and CDR2 from the germline V gene are SGDLS and YYNGEE. V shed 3 bases and J shed 2 bases, with 18 bases lying between them. CDR3 amino acids: CASSGLEHRVTYNEQFF. The CDR3 nucleotides read TGTGCCAGCAGCGGGCTTGAGCACAGGGTAACCTACAATGAGCAGTTCTTC.

The chain employs TRBV7-6 and TRBJ1-2, with D unresolved. Trimming took off 5 bases at V and 1 base at J, with 14 bases between the two ends. The germline V gene has CDR1 SGHVS and CDR2 FNYEAQ. This CDR3 is built from 15 residues. The CDR3 sequence is CASSPGTDLNYGYTF. As DNA, the CDR3 is TGTGCCAGCAGCCCAGGAACTGATCTTAACTATGGCTACACCTTC.

The V gene is TRBV5-1, the J gene TRBJ1-2; D possibly corresponds to TRBD1 (5 bases). Germline values: CDR1 SGHRS, CDR2 YFSETQ. With 0 bases removed from V and 7 bases from J, the gap between germline ends came to 10 bases. The CDR3 contains 13 residues. The CDR3 here is CASSLDGGGGYTF. The CDR3 region has the DNA TGCGCCAGCAGCTTGGACGGGGGAGGTGGCTACACCTTC. The complete variable domain, with remaining parts taken from reference TRBV5-1 and TRBJ1-2, reads KAGVTQTPRYLIKTRGQQVTLSCSPISGHRSVSWYQQTPGQGLQFLFEYFSETQRNKGNFPGRFSGRQFSNSRSEMNVSTLELGDSALYLCASSLDGGGGYTFGSGTRLTVV.

The V gene is TRBV12-3 or TRBV12-4, the J gene TRBJ2-7; TRBD2 aligns across 8 bases. The CDR3 loop spans 13 amino acids. The V and J ends lost 1 base and 6 bases, in that order; junction bases with no gene match: 2. The CDR3: CASSLGAGGEQYF. The CDR3 DNA is TGTGCCAGCAGTTTAGGGGCGGGGGGCGAGCAGTACTTC.

J is TRBJ1-2 and V is TRBV9; a possible D gene is TRBD1 (6 bases). Looked up from germline, CDR1 is SGDLS and CDR2 is YYNGEE. Between the trimmed V and J ends, which lost 4 bases and 3 bases, there was a span of 13 bases. There are 14 residues in the CDR3. DNA of the CDR3: TGTGCCAGCAGCCCGCGGACAGACTACTATGGCTACACCTTC. Its translation is CASSPRTDYYGYTF.

The chain couples TRBV28 to TRBJ1-5; no definite D call. V was clipped by 3 bases and J by 0 bases, with 6 bases between them. Per the germline V gene, CDR1 is MDHEN and CDR2 is SYDVKM. The CDR3 spans 14 residues. DNA for the CDR3: TGTGCCAGCAGTTTCACAGATAGCAATCAGCCCCAGCATTTT. It specifies CASSFTDSNQPQHF.

This rearrangement joins TRBV19 to TRBJ1-5, with D hard to call. Germline CDR1 reads LNHDA; CDR2 reads SQIVND (reference sequence). This CDR3 has 15 amino acids. Trimming left V 5 bases short and J 7 bases short, with 18 bases between. CDR3 sequence (DNA): TGTGCCAGTAGTCTCGGGGTCGGCGCAAGACAGCCCCAGCATTTT. Translation: CASSLGVGARQPQHF.

The chain links TRBV9 to TRBJ2-1; 8 bases are a match to TRBD2. Germline loops: CDR1 SGDLS, CDR2 YYNGEE. The ends lost 5 bases at V and 0 bases at J; junction bases unmatched: 10. CDR3 size: 17 residues. CDR3 in DNA: TGTGCCAGCAGGGTCGGCGGCGGGGGGAGCTCCTACAATGAGCAGTTCTTC. Translated: CASRVGGGGSSYNEQFF. Together with reference TRBV9 and TRBJ2-1, the CDR3 gives the full variable domain: DSGVTQTPKHLITATGQRVTLRCSPRSGDLSVYWYQQSLDQGLQFLIQYYNGEERAKGNILERFSAQQFPDLHSELNLSSLELGDSALYFCASRVGGGGSSYNEQFFGPGTRLTVL.

The V gene is TRBV28, the J gene TRBJ1-5; D is undetermined. The V gene's germline CDR1 is MDHEN and CDR2 SYDVKM. V was trimmed by 1 base and J by 5 bases, leaving 6 bases between them. The CDR3 has 13 amino acids. CDR3 amino acids: CASSLYLYQPQHF. The CDR3 region has the DNA TGTGCCAGCAGTTTATACTTGTATCAGCCCCAGCATTTT. The variable domain in full, completed from reference TRBV28 and TRBJ1-5, reads DVKVTQSSRYLVKRTGEKVFLECVQDMDHENMFWYRQDPGLGLRLIYFSYDVKMKEKGDIPEGYSVSREKKERFSLILESASTNQTSMYLCASSLYLYQPQHFGDGTRLSIL.

This clone was observed once. The chain uses TRBV6-5 and TRBJ1-6; TRBD1 matches at 7 bases. Unmatched junction bases numbered 13, after V lost 10 bases and J lost 10 bases. This CDR3 is built from 14 residues. Germline values: CDR1 MNHEY, CDR2 SVGAGI. CDR3: CAILPGTVSSPLHF. CDR3 DNA sequence: TGTGCCATCCTCCCGGGGACAGTAAGCTCACCCCTCCACTTT.

A note on this clone: The identical CDR3 is also encoded by other nucleotide sequences in the sample. The CDR3 region has the DNA TGTGCCAGCAGTCTAAATTCACCCCTCCACTTT. This sequence encodes CASSLNSPLHF. This chain links TRBV28 with TRBJ1-6; D ambiguous. The CDR3 length is 11 residues. Trimming took 5 bases from V and 7 from J, leaving 3 bases between them. CDR1 MDHEN and CDR2 SYDVKM come from the germline V gene.

The chain recombines TRBV5-4 with TRBJ1-2; D may be TRBD1 (5 bases). The V and J ends lost 3 bases and 7 bases respectively, with 13 bases between them. Germline CDR1 is SGHNT and CDR2 is YYREEE (reference sequence). The CDR3 spans 13 residues. Written as DNA, the CDR3 is TGTGCCAGCAGCTCAGCGGGGGTTGGTGGCTACACCTTC. Translating it yields CASSSAGVGGYTF.

This chain joins TRBV5-1 and TRBJ2-7; TRBD1 aligns across 9 bases. This CDR3 spans 15 amino acids. Unmatched junction bases numbered 9, after V lost 4 bases and J lost 4 bases. Germline CDR1 SGHRS, CDR2 YFSETQ. The CDR3 reads CASSKVGDRVYEQYF. CDR3 nucleotide sequence: TGCGCCAGCAGCAAGGTTGGGGACAGGGTGTACGAGCAGTACTTC.

The chain joins TRBV6-5 to TRBJ1-6; D call uncertain. Germline CDR1 and CDR2: MNHEY and SVGAGI. The CDR3 consists of 15 residues. Trimming took off 0 bases at V and 8 bases at J, with 11 bases between the two ends. The CDR3 sequence is CASSYSRWEDSPLHF. CDR3 nucleotides: TGTGCCAGCAGTTACTCGAGATGGGAGGATTCACCCCTCCACTTT.